Below are 32 T cell receptor beta chains sequenced from a single sample in a study. TCRdb itself ran the 5' RACE reads through MiXCR, one entry per CDR3 protein. The table lists 55,000 or so distinct CDR3 sequences, less than 25% of them singletons. Tregs were sorted as CD4+CD25+CD127-/low cells. Sequences were obtained from tumor-infiltrating Tregs sorted from the breast tumor. The receptors shown here come from a female donor with breast cancer.

The chain uses TRBV11-3 and TRBJ2-2; 7 nucleotides match TRBD1. V lost 5 bases, J lost 5 bases, and 5 bases stayed unmatched. The CDR3 extends over 14 amino acids. Germline values: CDR1 SGHNT, CDR2 YENEEA. The DNA for the CDR3 is TGTGCCAGCAGCCCACGACAGGGTACCGGGGAGCTGTTTTTT. Translated: CASSPRQGTGELFF. The whole variable domain, remainder taken from reference TRBV11-3 and TRBJ2-2, is EAGVVQSPRYKIIEKKQPVAFWCNPISGHNTLYWYLQNLGQGPELLIRYENEEAVDDSQLPKDRFSAERLKGVDSTLKIQPAELGDSAVYLCASSPRQGTGELFFGEGSRLTVL.

The chain recombines TRBV11-3 with TRBJ2-2; D gene ambiguous. Trimming removed 0 bases at V and 2 bases at J, with 7 bases between. Germline values: CDR1 SGHNT, CDR2 YENEEA. This CDR3 comprises 15 residues. The CDR3 DNA reads TGTGCCAGCAGCTTAGAGGGTCTCAACACCGGGGAGCTGTTTTTT. Translation gives CASSLEGLNTGELFF. Filled out from reference TRBV11-3 and TRBJ2-2, the complete variable domain reads EAGVVQSPRYKIIEKKQPVAFWCNPISGHNTLYWYLQNLGQGPELLIRYENEEAVDDSQLPKDRFSAERLKGVDSTLKIQPAELGDSAVYLCASSLEGLNTGELFFGEGSRLTVL.

This chain links TRBV20-1 with TRBJ1-3; D is perhaps TRBD1 (6 bases). Trimming left V 1 base short and J 0 bases short, with 10 bases between. The CDR3 loop spans 15 amino acids. Per the germline V gene, CDR1 is DFQATT and CDR2 is SNEGSKA (reference sequence). The CDR3 sequence: CSARGRGLSGNTIYF. CDR3 coding DNA: TGCAGTGCTAGAGGCAGGGGCCTCTCTGGAAACACCATATATTTT.

This clonotype was counted between two and nine times. J is TRBJ1-1 and V is TRBV27; D call uncertain. Germline V CDR1 and CDR2: MNHEY, SMNVEV (reference sequence). This CDR3 spans 13 amino acids. Trimming took off 6 bases at V and 3 bases at J, with 11 bases between the two ends. The CDR3 bases are TGTGCCAGCAGCTCGGTTAGGTACACTGAAGCTTTCTTT. This sequence encodes CASSSVRYTEAFF.

This clonotype occurred many times. The chain employs TRBV29-1 and TRBJ2-1; no clear D gene. Trimming stripped 0 bases from V and 12 bases from J, with 9 bases between. Germline CDR1 reads SQVTM; CDR2 reads ANQGSEA. CDR3 length: 11 amino acids. The chain's CDR3 is CSVEDGIGQFF. CDR3 nucleotide sequence: TGCAGCGTTGAAGATGGGATCGGGCAGTTCTTC.

This clonotype was seen a handful of times. The V call is TRBV7-9, the J call TRBJ1-4; D is unclear. The CDR3 loop spans 16 amino acids. CDR1 and CDR2 (germline): SEHNR, FQNEAQ (reference sequence). Trimming pared 1 base from V and 2 bases from J, leaving 11 bases between. CDR3 loop: CASSLGVQNTNEKLFF. The CDR3 DNA is TGTGCCAGCAGCTTAGGGGTTCAGAATACTAATGAAAAACTGTTTTTT.

The sample holds many counts of this clonotype. V is TRBV6-5 and J is TRBJ2-6; D is undetermined. Trimming took 2 bases from V and 1 from J, leaving 3 bases between them. The CDR3 contains 14 residues. Germline CDR1 reads MNHEY; CDR2 reads SVGAGI. The CDR3 spells CASSYGSGANVLTF. Here the CDR3 DNA reads TGTGCCAGCAGTTACGGGTCTGGGGCCAACGTCCTGACTTTC.

This clonotype was seen a handful of times. The rearrangement joins TRBV25-1 to TRBJ1-1; perhaps TRBD1 as D (5 bases). V dropped 3 bases and J dropped 8 bases, with 13 bases sitting between them. The germline V gene encodes CDR1 MGHDK and CDR2 SYGVNS. This CDR3 spans 13 amino acids. Here the CDR3 reads CASSEGGRSEAFF. The CDR3 DNA follows: TGTGCCAGCAGTGAGGGGGGACGGTCAGAAGCTTTCTTT.

The V and J genes are TRBV20-1 and TRBJ2-7; TRBD2 might be the D (6 bases). The CDR3 runs to 15 residues. Deletions cut 3 bases from V and 2 bases from J, with 17 bases between. The germline CDR1 and CDR2 sequences are DFQATT and SNEGSKA (reference sequence). CDR3 residues: CSASLRRDLTYEQYF. CDR3 bases: TGCAGTGCTAGCCTCCGGCGGGACCTCACCTACGAGCAGTACTTC.

This clonotype was seen a few times. The chain employs TRBV7-9 and TRBJ2-5, with D uncertain. CDR1 and CDR2 from the germline V gene are SEHNR and FQNEAQ (reference sequence). V was pared by 8 bases and J by 2 bases, with 12 bases between. The CDR3 runs to 13 residues. The CDR3 DNA reads as TGTGCCAGCGTGGGCTGGCAGCAAGAGACCCAGTACTTC. Its protein is CASVGWQQETQYF.

J is TRBJ2-2 and V is TRBV5-1, with a tentative D call TRBD2 (6 bases). Trimming shortened V by 2 bases and J by 0 bases, and 8 bases separated the two germline ends. The CDR3 is 15 amino acids. CDR1 SGHRS and CDR2 YFSETQ come from the germline V gene. DNA for the CDR3: TGCGCCAGCAGCTTCCTAGCGACGAACACCGGGGAGCTGTTTTTT. It codes for CASSFLATNTGELFF.

This chain links TRBV20-1 with TRBJ2-1; a possible D gene is TRBD2 (6 bases). Germline V gives CDR1 DFQATT, CDR2 SNEGSKA (reference sequence). V lost 4 bases and J lost 1, with 17 bases in between. The CDR3 is 16 residues long. The CDR3 DNA is TGCAGTGCTATTATGTACGGGAGAAGGTCCTACAATGAGCAGTTCTTC. Its protein product is CSAIMYGRRSYNEQFF.

This clonotype showed up many times. The V call is TRBV4-1, the J call TRBJ2-7; 12 nucleotides line up with TRBD2. The CDR3 consists of 15 residues. Trimming removed 2 bases from V and 6 bases from J; junction bases left unmatched: 5. CDR1 is MGHRA and CDR2 is YSYEKL in the germline V gene. Here the CDR3 DNA reads TGCGCCAGCAGCCAACCGACTAGCGGGGGACCCGAGCAGTACTTC. Encoded protein: CASSQPTSGGPEQYF.

A remark on this clonotype: Germline and junction disagree at one end, which may indicate a read error. This chain uses TRBV20-1 with TRBJ2-1, with a weak D call TRBD2 (7 bases). CDR1 is DFQATT and CDR2 is SNEGSKA in the germline V gene (reference sequence). The CDR3 length is 14 residues. The CDR3 reads CRARKGGGVNEQFF. The CDR3 DNA is TGCAGGGCTAGAAAGGGAGGGGGGGTCAATGAGCAGTTCTTC.

This clonotype was counted between two and nine times. The gene calls are TRBV6-5 and TRBJ1-2, with 8 bases aligning to TRBD1. The CDR3 has 14 residues. J was trimmed by 6 bases and V by 5 bases; bases with no gene match: 8. Germline-derived CDR1 and CDR2 are MNHEY and SVGAGI. The CDR3 DNA reads as TGTGCCAGCAGTGAGAGTCAGGGGGCAAATGGCTACACCTTC. This gives the protein CASSESQGANGYTF.

This clonotype was observed a few times. The chain joins TRBV2 to TRBJ1-2; D is uncertain. The V gene's germline CDR1 is SNHLY and CDR2 FYNNEI. Trimming left V 8 bases short and J 4 bases short, with 11 bases between. This CDR3 is built from 12 residues. CDR3 DNA sequence: TGTGCCAGCCGGGGTCTAGTCTATGGCTACACCTTC. This encodes CASRGLVYGYTF.

Note on this clonotype: One end of the junction does not line up with germline, which may come from a read error. The genes are TRBV7-8 and TRBJ2-4; a possible D gene is TRBD2 (6 bases). Germline assignment: CDR1 SGHVS and CDR2 FQNEAQ. This CDR3 region has 14 residues. Here the CDR3 reads CASSLAIGGNIQHF. In nucleotides, the CDR3 is TGTGCCAGCAGCTTAGCGATCGGGGGAAACATTCAGCACTTC. Using reference TRBV7-8 and TRBJ2-4 for the parts outside the CDR3, the full variable domain is GAGVSQSPRYKVAKRGQDVALRCDPISGHVSLFWYQQALGQGPEFLTYFQNEAQLDKSGLPSDRFFAERPEGSVSTLKIQRTQQEDSAVYLCASSLAIGGNIQHFGAGTRLSVL.

Ten or more counts support this clonotype. The chain uses TRBV5-1 and TRBJ2-2; D is undetermined. This CDR3 is 14 amino acids long. The germline V gene encodes CDR1 SGHRS and CDR2 YFSETQ. Deletions cut 0 bases from V and 4 bases from J, with 7 bases between. CDR3 protein: CASSLEQFTGELFF. The CDR3 nucleotides are TGCGCCAGCAGCTTGGAACAATTCACCGGGGAGCTGTTTTTT.

This clonotype appeared a few times. The V and J genes are TRBV6-5 and TRBJ1-1, with D unclear. Germline V gives CDR1 MNHEY, CDR2 SVGAGI. Trimming shortened V by 3 bases and J by 2 bases, and 7 bases separated the two germline ends. The CDR3 is made up of 13 amino acids. The CDR3 protein is CASSYQLNTEAFF. CDR3 sequence (DNA): TGTGCCAGCAGTTATCAGCTTAACACTGAAGCTTTCTTT.

This clonotype appeared many times. CDR3 sequence: CASSQVGKGRASEQYF. In DNA form, the CDR3 reads TGCGCCAGCAGCCAAGTCGGTAAGGGGCGAGCGAGTGAGCAGTACTTC. The chain is built from TRBV4-1 and TRBJ2-7; weak D call: TRBD1 (5 bases). In germline, CDR1 is MGHRA, CDR2 YSYEKL. The CDR3 is 16 residues long. V lost 1 base to trimming and J lost 7 bases, with 20 bases between them.

This clonotype was seen more than once but under ten times. The chain has TRBV29-1 and TRBJ2-7; 14 nucleotides match TRBD2. The junction had 8 bases not matched to a gene; V was cut back by 5 bases and J by 8 bases. Germline V lookup: CDR1 SQVTM, CDR2 ANQGSEA. This CDR3 has 14 residues. As DNA, the CDR3 is TGCAGCGTTCTCACGGGACTAGCGGGAGAGCAGCAGTACTTC. This encodes CSVLTGLAGEQQYF.

This clonotype was counted a few times. CDR3 sequence reads: CASRAVGDTEAFF. CDR3 in DNA: TGCGCCAGCCGGGCGGTGGGGGACACTGAAGCTTTCTTT. The chain couples TRBV5-1 to TRBJ1-1, with TRBD1 as a possible D gene (5 bases). The V end lost 7 bases, the J end lost 3 bases, and 13 bases lay between the germline ends. This CDR3 is 13 amino acids long. Germline CDR1 SGHRS, CDR2 YFSETQ. The full variable domain, in which reference TRBV5-1 and TRBJ1-1 provide the parts outside the CDR3, is KAGVTQTPRYLIKTRGQQVTLSCSPISGHRSVSWYQQTPGQGLQFLFEYFSETQRNKGNFPGRFSGRQFSNSRSEMNVSTLELGDSALYLCASRAVGDTEAFFGQGTRLTVV.

The gene calls are TRBV11-2 and TRBJ1-2; D is perhaps TRBD1 (5 bases). CDR1 and CDR2 from the germline V gene are SGHAT and FQNNGV. There are 14 residues in the CDR3. Trimming pared 1 base from V and 5 bases from J, leaving 11 bases between. In DNA form, the CDR3 reads TGTGCCAGCAGCTTAGTACAGGAGAGTTATGGCTACACCTTC. Translating gives CASSLVQESYGYTF.

Only one count was recorded for this clonotype. At one boundary the junction diverges from the germline segment, which might be a read error. The chain carries TRBV20-1 and TRBJ1-4, with TRBD1 matching over 9 bases. This CDR3 is 13 amino acids long. Germline V gene lookup returns CDR1 DFQATT and CDR2 SNEGSKA (reference sequence). The CDR3 DNA sequence: TGCAGTGCCCCGGGACAGGGACGCGAAAAACTGGTTTTT. This sequence encodes CSAPGQGREKLVF.

This clonotype showed up many times. V and J are TRBV7-9 and TRBJ2-3; 11 bases align to TRBD2. The germline gives CDR1 SEHNR, CDR2 FQNEAQ (reference sequence). The CDR3 is 14 amino acids. Trimming cost V 4 bases and J 5 bases; bases outside gene matches: 2. CDR3 in amino acids: CASSSGLAGDTQYF. For the CDR3, the DNA is TGTGCCAGCAGCTCCGGACTAGCGGGAGATACGCAGTATTTT. Drawing the rest from reference TRBV7-9 and TRBJ2-3, the complete variable domain is DTGVSQNPRHKITKRGQNVTFRCDPISEHNRLYWYRQTLGQGPEFLTYFQNEAQLEKSRLLSDRFSAERPKGSFSTLEIQRTEQGDSAMYLCASSSGLAGDTQYFGPGTRLTVL.

This clonotype was observed a handful of times. Possible read error: a much larger clone is one base away. The genes are TRBV10-3 and TRBJ2-3, with 8 bases matching TRBD2. Germline lookup yields CDR1 ENHRY and CDR2 SYGVKD. The CDR3 consists of 13 residues. The CDR3 nucleotides read TGTGCCATCAGGACGGGGGGGCCAGATACGCAGTGTTTT. The encoded protein is CAIRTGGPDTQCF.

Concerning this clonotype itself: Germline is not matched at one junction end, which may reflect a read error. The gene calls are TRBV3-1 and TRBJ2-1; weak D call: TRBD2 (6 bases). This CDR3 has 14 amino acids. Per the germline V gene, CDR1 is LGHDT and CDR2 is YNNKEL (reference sequence). For the CDR3, the DNA is TGTGCCAGCAGCCAAGGAACGGGAGTCGGTGAGCAGCTCTTC. Amino acid sequence: CASSQGTGVGEQLF.

Notes on this clonotype: A much larger clone lies one base from this, so it may be a read error. V and J are TRBV6-5 and TRBJ2-5; possible D gene TRBD2, 5 bases. The CDR3 sequence is 14 residues long. Germline assignment: CDR1 MNHEY and CDR2 SVGAGI. As DNA, the CDR3 is TGTGCCAGCGGTTACGGGGTCAGCCAAGAGACCCAGTACTTC. The encoded protein is CASGYGVSQETQYF.

This rearrangement joins TRBV11-2 to TRBJ2-1; 11 nucleotides agree with TRBD2. The CDR3 totals 17 residues. With 1 base clipped from V and 4 bases from J, the junction kept 6 bases outside the gene matches. Germline values: CDR1 SGHAT, CDR2 FQNNGV. This chain's CDR3 is CASSLGRLAGNYNEQFF. The CDR3 nucleotides are TGTGCCAGCAGCTTAGGGAGACTAGCGGGAAATTACAATGAGCAGTTCTTC.

This clonotype was detected only a few times. V usage is TRBV6-5 and J usage is TRBJ1-5; 7 bases are shared with TRBD1. Germline lookup yields CDR1 MNHEY and CDR2 SVGAGI. V lost 6 bases, J lost 3 bases, and 8 bases stayed unmatched. The CDR3 sequence is 15 residues long. CDR3 loop: CASRRGTANNQPQHF. CDR3 in DNA: TGTGCCAGCAGACGAGGGACAGCTAACAATCAGCCCCAGCATTTT.

The chain combines TRBV20-1 with TRBJ1-5; D not resolved. From germline, CDR1 is DFQATT and CDR2 SNEGSKA (reference sequence). Trimming left V 0 bases short and J 6 bases short, with 6 bases between. The CDR3 runs 12 residues. The CDR3, as DNA: TGCAGTGCTAGAGATCCTGGTCAGCCCCAGCATTTT. It yields the protein CSARDPGQPQHF.

Only a few counts were recorded for this clonotype. V and J are TRBV7-8 and TRBJ2-3; D is perhaps TRBD2 (5 bases). Germline CDR1 SGHVS, CDR2 FQNEAQ. CDR3 length: 14 amino acids. V dropped 1 base and J dropped 4 bases, with 9 bases sitting between them. DNA for the CDR3: TGTGCCAGCAGCTTAGGGACTTTCCCAGATACGCAGTATTTT. It is translated as CASSLGTFPDTQYF.